This TCR beta chain was captured in a study of OX40 agonist ivuxolimab in advanced cancers. Study results and caveats: With doses of 0.1 to 3.0 mg/kg, CD4+ and CD8+ blood T cells had undergone clonal expansion by week 6.

Per the germline V gene, CDR1 is SGHNT and CDR2 is YYREEE (reference sequence). V dropped 8 bases and J dropped 0 bases, with 18 bases sitting between them. The CDR3 extends over 15 amino acids. As regards this clone: Its antigen is undetermined.

Sequenced by immunoSEQ multiplex PCR; TCRdb stores in-frame clones only, minus some. The table has about 100,000 clones, 91% seen once. The source was CD4+ or CD8+ T cells sorted from blood, collected in a trial of the OX40 agonist ivuxolimab. The clonotype comes from an adult with an advanced solid tumor such as melanoma, head and neck, liver or kidney cancer. This chain uses TRBV5-4 with TRBJ2-7, with D uncertain. The CDR3 reads CASSITGRSSYEQYF. The CDR3 DNA follows: TGTGCCAGTAGTATAACCGGACGGAGCTCCTACGAGCAGTACTTC.